One and the same sample provided the 5 T cell receptor beta chains below, sequenced in a study of cytomegalovirus exposure and HLA in healthy donors. The method was immunoSEQ multiplex PCR; TCRdb's version includes in-frame clones alone and lacks a portion of them. This table holds 100,000 to 150,000 clones, approximately 92% found once. Sequenced: PBMCs. Every receptor here comes from a woman aged 18-29 years in good health and CMV-seronegative.

The rearrangement links TRBV11-2 to TRBJ2-2, with 10 bases identical to TRBD2. The CDR3 consists of 14 residues. Germline V gene sequence: CDR1 SGHAT, CDR2 FQNNGV. V lost 5 bases to trimming and J lost 9 bases; unmatched junction nucleotides: 6. DNA for the CDR3: TGTGCCAGCAGCGTAAGCGGGGGGGCCAGGGAGCTGTTTTTT. Translated: CASSVSGGARELFF.

This chain joins TRBV7-3 and TRBJ1-5, with D hard to call. In germline, CDR1 is SGHTA, CDR2 FQGTGA. This CDR3 is 16 amino acids long. V was clipped by 1 base and J by 0 bases, with 10 bases between them. This CDR3 reads CASSLNPGYSNQPQHF. The CDR3 nucleotides are TGTGCCAGCAGCTTAAATCCGGGTTATAGCAATCAGCCCCAGCATTTT.

This clone was picked up one time. V usage is TRBV7-4 and J usage is TRBJ1-1, with 7 positions matching TRBD1. Germline V gives CDR1 SGHVT, CDR2 SQSDAQ. This CDR3 has 12 amino acids. The V segment lost 4 bases and the J segment 10 bases; nucleotides outside the gene matches: 6. The CDR3 nucleotides read TGTGCCAGCAGCTCAGGGGGATTTGGAGCTTTCTTT. Amino acids: CASSSGGFGAFF.

This chain uses TRBV10-3 with TRBJ1-2; no clear D. Trimming removed 5 bases at V and 4 bases at J, with 14 bases between. From germline, CDR1 is ENHRY and CDR2 SYGVKD. This CDR3 has 14 amino acids. CDR3 residues: CAISPGLSPYGYTF. The CDR3 region has the DNA TGTGCCATCAGTCCCGGACTCTCTCCCTATGGCTACACCTTC.

In this sample, this clone turned up once. This rearrangement joins TRBV4-1 to TRBJ2-1, with D possibly being TRBD2 (5 bases). V was trimmed by 0 bases and J by 7 bases, leaving 16 bases between them. CDR3 size: 16 residues. Germline V CDR1 and CDR2: MGHRA, YSYEKL. Here the CDR3 DNA reads TGCGCCAGCAGCCAAGACGGCCCGGGATGGTGGAATGAGCAGTTCTTC. It codes for CASSQDGPGWWNEQFF.